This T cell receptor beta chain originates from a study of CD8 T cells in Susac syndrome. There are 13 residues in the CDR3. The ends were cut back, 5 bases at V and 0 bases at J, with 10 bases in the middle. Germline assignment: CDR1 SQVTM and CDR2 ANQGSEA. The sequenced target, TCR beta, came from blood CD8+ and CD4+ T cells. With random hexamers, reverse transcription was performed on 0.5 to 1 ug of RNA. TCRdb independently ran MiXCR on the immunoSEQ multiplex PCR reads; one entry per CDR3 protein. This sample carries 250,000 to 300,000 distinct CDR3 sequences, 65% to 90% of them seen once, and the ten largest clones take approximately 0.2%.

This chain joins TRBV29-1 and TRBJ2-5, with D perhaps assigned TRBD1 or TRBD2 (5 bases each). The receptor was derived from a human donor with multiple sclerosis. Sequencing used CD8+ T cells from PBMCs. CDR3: CSVWWGYQETQYF. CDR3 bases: TGCAGCGTTTGGTGGGGGTACCAAGAGACCCAGTACTTC.